Below, 5 T cell receptor beta chains from the same sample are listed, as sequenced in a study of blood T cell repertoires in COVID-19. Profiling relied on immunoSEQ multiplex PCR, and the TCRdb table lists in-frame clones only, not all of them. Of about 200,000 clones listed, about 88% are singletons. The sequenced material came from peripheral blood. These receptors were taken from a man aged 18-30 years with active or convalescent COVID-19.

V and J are TRBV5-1 and TRBJ2-1, with TRBD2 identical over 7 bases. Trimming cost V 4 bases and J 1 base; bases outside gene matches: 2. CDR3 length: 14 residues. Germline CDR1 and CDR2: SGHRS and YFSETQ. The CDR3 is CASSGGGSYNEQFF. The DNA for the CDR3 is TGCGCCAGCAGCGGGGGAGGGTCCTACAATGAGCAGTTCTTC.

This clone has more than one count but fewer than ten. The CDR3: CASSSQTSGSRNEQFF. The DNA for the CDR3 is TGTGCCAGCAGTTCCCAAACTAGCGGGAGTCGCAATGAGCAGTTCTTC. This rearrangement joins TRBV6-2 or TRBV6-3 to TRBJ2-1; 11 nucleotides agree with TRBD2. After removal of 4 bases from V and 6 bases from J, the junction contained 8 bases not matched to a gene. This CDR3 has 16 residues. The germline CDR1 and CDR2 sequences are MNHEY and SVGEGT.

The CDR3 region has the DNA TGTGCCAGCAGCTTAGGTTTTGGGGACACCGTCTACGAGCAGTACTTC. It encodes CASSLGFGDTVYEQYF. The chain employs TRBV7-8 and TRBJ2-7, with a weak D call TRBD1 (6 bases). V was shortened by 1 base and J by 3 bases, with 16 bases between the two germline ends. The germline CDR1 and CDR2 sequences are SGHVS and FQNEAQ. The length of the CDR3 is 16 residues.

V usage is TRBV3-1 (or the pseudogene TRBV3-2) and J usage is TRBJ1-5; D unresolved. Germline values: CDR1 LGHDT, CDR2 YNNKEL (reference sequence). V lost 0 bases to trimming and J lost 4 bases, with 13 bases between them. The CDR3 consists of 16 residues. CDR3 in DNA: TGTGCCAGCAGCCAAGATAGAGGCAGCAAAAATCAGCCCCAGCATTTT. Translation: CASSQDRGSKNQPQHF.

The rearrangement links TRBV3-1 (or the pseudogene TRBV3-2) to TRBJ1-2; TRBD1 agrees at 7 bases. V lost 2 bases, J lost 3 bases, and 6 bases stayed unmatched. The germline V gene has CDR1 LGHDT and CDR2 YNNKEL (reference sequence). The CDR3 totals 15 residues. The CDR3 loop is CASSQNRGWDYGYTF. Here the CDR3 DNA reads TGTGCCAGCAGCCAAAACAGGGGATGGGACTATGGCTACACCTTC.